Each of the 21 T cell receptor beta chains below was sequenced from the same sample in a study of beta chain features in type 1 diabetes. TCRB transcripts that were expressed got sequenced, as all of the isolated RNA had been reverse transcribed. Repertoires were generated with immunoSEQ multiplex PCR, while TCRdb's copy carries only in-frame clones and drops some. The sample gives about 160,000 clones, under 9.5% of which show up once; 0.55% to 0.65% is in the top ten. Sequenced material: central memory CD4+ T cells from blood. These receptors originate from a man aged 18-30 years in good health.

In this sample, this clone turned up many times. The chain joins TRBV5-4 to TRBJ2-3; D gene uncertain. CDR3 length equals 15 residues. Per germline, CDR1 SGHNT and CDR2 YYREEE (reference sequence). V lost 5 bases, J lost 4 bases, and 17 bases lay in between. In nucleotides, the CDR3 is TGTGCCAGCAGTTATCAGAGATCAAGCGCAGATACGCAGTATTTT. This codes for CASSYQRSSADTQYF.

This clone has just a few counts. The J gene is TRBJ1-4, the V gene TRBV27; tentative D call: TRBD1 (5 bases). Germline CDR1 is MNHEY and CDR2 is SMNVEV (reference sequence). The CDR3 has 13 residues. V lost 3 bases, J lost 8 bases, and 10 bases lay in between. The CDR3 loop is CASSFAGFEKLFF. The CDR3 nucleotides read TGTGCCAGCAGTTTCGCAGGGTTCGAAAAACTGTTTTTT.

The rearrangement uses TRBV15 and TRBJ2-6, with D perhaps TRBD2 (6 bases). The V gene's germline CDR1 is LNHNV and CDR2 YYDKDF (reference sequence). V dropped 0 bases and J dropped 2 bases, with 17 bases sitting between them. CDR3 size: 19 residues. The CDR3 loop reads CATSRDNEGTYTGANVLTF. In DNA form, the CDR3 reads TGTGCCACCAGCAGAGATAACGAGGGGACTTACACTGGGGCCAACGTCCTGACTTTC.

The V gene is TRBV5-4, the J gene TRBJ1-2; 10 bases are a match to TRBD1. V lost 4 bases and J lost 5; bases outside the gene matches: 8. CDR3 length: 15 residues. Germline V gene data show CDR1 as SGHNT and CDR2 as YYREEE (reference sequence). The chain's CDR3 is CASSQDKGQGYGYTF. In DNA form, the CDR3 reads TGTGCCAGCAGCCAAGATAAGGGACAGGGGTATGGCTACACCTTC.

This clone was seen a few times. The J gene is TRBJ2-7, the V gene TRBV5-1, with 8 bases aligning to TRBD1. Trimming cost V 4 bases and J 4 bases; bases outside gene matches: 7. This CDR3 has 14 residues. Germline V lookup: CDR1 SGHRS, CDR2 YFSETQ. The CDR3 DNA is TGCGCCAGCAGCCCGGGACAGGCGGATTACGAGCAGTACTTC. This gives the protein CASSPGQADYEQYF.

The chain is built from TRBV28 and TRBJ2-5; 13 bases are shared with TRBD2. Per germline, CDR1 MDHEN and CDR2 SYDVKM. The CDR3 is 14 residues long. V was clipped by 9 bases and J by 4 bases; unmatched bases: 5. The CDR3, as DNA: TGTGCCAGTCAACTAGCGGGAGGGGTAGAGACCCAGTACTTC. Protein product: CASQLAGGVETQYF.

This clone turned up a few times. The chain is built from TRBV7-9 and TRBJ2-2; 10 nucleotides line up with TRBD1. With 6 bases clipped from V and 4 bases from J, the junction kept 8 bases outside the gene matches. The germline CDR1 and CDR2 sequences are SEHNR and FQNEAQ (reference sequence). This CDR3 comprises 16 residues. The CDR3 loop is CASRPTGGGGTGELFF. The CDR3 bases are TGTGCCAGCAGGCCGACAGGGGGCGGAGGCACCGGGGAGCTGTTTTTT. Looking up the rest from reference TRBV7-9 and TRBJ2-2 gives the full variable domain: DTGVSQNPRHKITKRGQNVTFRCDPISEHNRLYWYRQTLGQGPEFLTYFQNEAQLEKSRLLSDRFSAERPKGSFSTLEIQRTEQGDSAMYLCASRPTGGGGTGELFFGEGSRLTVL.

This clone was found a few times. This sequence joins TRBV11-2 and TRBJ2-7, with D unclear. Germline V lookup: CDR1 SGHAT, CDR2 FQNNGV. This CDR3 has 13 amino acids. Between the trimmed V and J ends, which lost 3 bases and 6 bases, there was a span of 12 bases. The CDR3 sequence is CASSFVDPGEQYF. CDR3 in DNA: TGTGCCAGCAGCTTCGTCGATCCGGGCGAGCAGTACTTC.

The J gene is TRBJ1-6, the V gene TRBV2, with TRBD1 as a possible D gene (6 bases). V dropped 6 bases and J dropped 10 bases, with 16 bases sitting between them. This CDR3 is built from 14 residues. Germline V lookup: CDR1 SNHLY, CDR2 FYNNEI. This CDR3 reads CASRSQGGKSPLHF. The CDR3 DNA reads TGTGCCAGCAGGTCACAGGGAGGGAAATCACCCCTCCACTTT.

V is TRBV2 and J is TRBJ2-7; TRBD1 matches at 8 bases. J gave up 0 bases and V 6 bases, and 4 bases lay outside the gene matches. The CDR3 extends over 14 amino acids. Germline V lookup: CDR1 SNHLY, CDR2 FYNNEI. The CDR3 sequence: CASRIDRGSYEQYF. Here the CDR3 DNA reads TGTGCCAGCAGGATAGACAGGGGCTCCTACGAGCAGTACTTC.

This clone was observed many times. V and J are TRBV18 and TRBJ1-4, with 7 bases identical to TRBD1. This CDR3 contains 15 residues. Germline V gene sequence: CDR1 KGHSH, CDR2 LQKENI. J was trimmed by 11 bases and V by 4 bases; bases with no gene match: 13. The CDR3 sequence is CASSQRDSPAGKLFF. The CDR3 DNA reads TGTGCCAGCTCACAACGGGACAGTCCGGCGGGGAAACTGTTTTTT.

This chain uses TRBV4-3 with TRBJ1-1, with D possibly being TRBD1 (5 bases). V was pared by 0 bases and J by 5 bases, with 19 bases between. The CDR3 covers 17 residues. Germline values: CDR1 LGHNA, CDR2 YSLEER. CDR3 sequence: CASSQDAQGGFRTEAFF. In DNA form, the CDR3 reads TGCGCCAGCAGCCAAGATGCCCAGGGTGGGTTTCGGACTGAAGCTTTCTTT.

This chain joins TRBV7-6 and TRBJ2-3; no firm D call. Germline V CDR1 and CDR2: SGHVS, FNYEAQ. V lost 1 base to trimming and J lost 6 bases, with 8 bases between them. There are 13 residues in the CDR3. The CDR3: CASSLGVGDTQYF. The CDR3 DNA follows: TGTGCCAGCAGCTTAGGGGTGGGCGATACGCAGTATTTT. The entire variable domain, with the rest obtained from reference TRBV7-6 and TRBJ2-3, is as follows: GAGVSQSPRYKVTKRGQDVALRCDPISGHVSLYWYRQALGQGPEFLTYFNYEAQQDKSGLPNDRFSAERPEGSISTLTIQRTEQRDSAMYRCASSLGVGDTQYFGPGTRLTVL.

J is TRBJ1-1 and V is TRBV19, with TRBD1 matching over 10 bases. V shed 5 bases and J 5 bases; nucleotides not matched to a gene: 8. The CDR3 sequence is 15 residues long. CDR1 is LNHDA, CDR2 SQIVND, per germline (reference sequence). The CDR3 here is CASSFGQGVDTEAFF. The DNA of the CDR3 is TGTGCCAGTAGTTTCGGACAGGGGGTTGATACTGAAGCTTTCTTT.

Only a few counts were recorded for this clone. The chain combines TRBV7-9 with TRBJ2-1; 13 bases agree with TRBD2. Germline CDR1 reads SEHNR; CDR2 reads FQNEAQ (reference sequence). J gave up 5 bases and V 5 bases, and 9 bases lay outside the gene matches. The CDR3 consists of 17 residues. The CDR3 here is CASSPNRLAGGDNEQFF. The CDR3 DNA sequence: TGTGCCAGCAGCCCCAATAGACTAGCGGGAGGCGACAATGAGCAGTTCTTC. The full variable domain, with the rest looked up from reference TRBV7-9 and TRBJ2-1, is DTGVSQNPRHKITKRGQNVTFRCDPISEHNRLYWYRQTLGQGPEFLTYFQNEAQLEKSRLLSDRFSAERPKGSFSTLEIQRTEQGDSAMYLCASSPNRLAGGDNEQFFGPGTRLTVL.

The chain is built from TRBV19 and TRBJ2-7; 11 bases agree with TRBD1. The germline CDR1 and CDR2 sequences are LNHDA and SQIVND (reference sequence). V was clipped by 6 bases and J by 1 base; unmatched bases: 2. The CDR3 is 14 amino acids. CDR3 amino acids: CASSGQGASYEQYF. The CDR3, as DNA: TGTGCCAGTAGCGGACAGGGGGCGTCCTACGAGCAGTACTTC.

This clone was found a few times. The genes are TRBV4-3 and TRBJ1-5, with TRBD1 as a possible D gene (6 bases). The CDR3 is 16 amino acids. The V end was cut by 2 bases, the J end by 1 base, with 12 bases between. The germline gives CDR1 LGHNA, CDR2 YSLEER. In DNA, the CDR3 is TGCGCCAGCAGCCAAACAGGGTCGGGGAGCAATCAGCCCCAGCATTTT. Translating gives CASSQTGSGSNQPQHF.

This clone was seen more than once but under ten times. This chain uses TRBV4-2 with TRBJ2-3; the match to TRBD2 covers 7 bases. The CDR3 is 19 amino acids. After removal of 2 bases from V and 1 base from J, the junction contained 15 bases not matched to a gene. The V gene's germline CDR1 is LGHNA and CDR2 YNFKEQ. CDR3 nucleotides: TGTGCCAGCAGCCAATCGGGCGGCGGGAGAACTAGGGGCACAGATACGCAGTATTTT. It is translated as CASSQSGGGRTRGTDTQYF.

Worth noting for this clone: Different DNA sequences within this sample yield the same CDR3. The V gene is TRBV6-5, the J gene TRBJ1-2; 8 bases line up with TRBD1. CDR3 size: 14 residues. Germline V gives CDR1 MNHEY, CDR2 SVGAGI. The junction had 8 bases not matched to a gene; V was cut back by 6 bases and J by 5 bases. CDR3 protein: CASRRGTGTYGYTF. CDR3 DNA sequence: TGTGCCAGCAGGCGGGGGACAGGCACATATGGCTACACCTTC.

The chain employs TRBV5-6 and TRBJ2-3, with 13 bases lining up with TRBD2. The germline CDR1 and CDR2 sequences are SGHDT and YYEEEE. The CDR3 length is 16 residues. With V trimmed by 2 bases and J by 2 bases, 2 bases remained unmatched. CDR3 loop: CASSFTSGGATDTQYF. In DNA form, the CDR3 reads TGTGCCAGCAGCTTCACTAGCGGGGGGGCCACAGATACGCAGTATTTT.

This clone was detected only a few times. This rearrangement joins TRBV11-2 to TRBJ2-7; 11 nucleotides line up with TRBD2. In germline, CDR1 is SGHAT, CDR2 FQNNGV. The CDR3 spans 18 residues. The J segment lost 0 bases and the V segment lost 1 base, leaving 8 bases of the junction unmatched. CDR3 region: CASSLGGPGLAASYEQYF. CDR3 coding DNA: TGTGCCAGCAGCTTAGGAGGTCCGGGACTAGCGGCCTCCTACGAGCAGTACTTC.